The rows below give T cell receptor beta chains drawn from one sample of a study of blood T cells in healthy people across ages. TCRdb used MiXCR to reprocess the 5' RACE reads, holding one entry per CDR3 protein. The table includes hundreds of thousands of distinct CDR3 sequences, 25% detected once. These same records also appear under a second study, on T cells of mothers and their children.

Sequences were obtained from blood. These receptor sequences come from a boy younger than 18 in good health. Each CDR3 is given with its conserved first and last residue. D genes are given only for firm matches. Clone size is not always given. Where it is, it says once, few, many or a class for expanded clones.

abundance: -; j_gene: TRBJ2-1; v_gene: TRBV18; d_gene: TRBD2; CDR3aa: CASSPIAGKLDEQFF; CDR3nt: TGTGCCAGCTCACCCATAGCGGGAAAATTGGATGAGCAGTTCTTC
abundance: few; j_gene: TRBJ2-7; v_gene: TRBV29-1; d_gene: TRBD1; CDR3aa: CSGWPGQGYEQYF; CDR3nt: TGCAGCGGCTGGCCCGGACAGGGCTACGAGCAGTACTTC
abundance: -; j_gene: TRBJ1-1; v_gene: TRBV7-2; d_gene: -; CDR3aa: CASSTSGTQGAFF; CDR3nt: TGTGCCAGCAGCACATCCGGGACCCAGGGAGCTTTCTTT
abundance: -; j_gene: TRBJ2-1; v_gene: TRBV7-9; d_gene: TRBD2; CDR3aa: CASSLAAGGSYNEQFF; CDR3nt: TGTGCCAGCAGCTTAGCAGCGGGGGGATCCTACAATGAGCAGTTCTTC
abundance: -; j_gene: TRBJ2-3; v_gene: TRBV12-3/TRBV12-4; d_gene: TRBD1; CDR3aa: CASNLGQITDAQYF; CDR3nt: TGTGCCAGCAACCTGGGACAGATCACAGATGCGCAGTATTTT
abundance: few; j_gene: TRBJ1-5; v_gene: TRBV3-1; d_gene: -; CDR3aa: CASSQGGAGGDQPQHF; CDR3nt: TGTGCCAGCAGCCAAGGGGGAGCAGGCGGGGATCAGCCCCAGCATTTT
abundance: -; j_gene: TRBJ2-6; v_gene: TRBV12-3/TRBV12-4; d_gene: TRBD2; CDR3aa: CASSLRGGGSSGANVLTF; CDR3nt: TGTGCCAGCAGTTTGCGTGGGGGAGGGAGCTCTGGGGCCAACGTCCTGACTTTC
abundance: -; j_gene: TRBJ2-7; v_gene: TRBV28; d_gene: TRBD1; CDR3aa: CASSSGTGGRYEQYF; CDR3nt: TGTGCCAGCAGTTCCGGGACAGGGGGACGCTACGAGCAGTACTTC
abundance: -; j_gene: TRBJ1-2; v_gene: TRBV7-2; d_gene: -; CDR3aa: CASTHGYGYTF; CDR3nt: TGTGCCAGCACCCACGGTTATGGCTACACCTTC
abundance: -; j_gene: TRBJ2-1; v_gene: TRBV6-5; d_gene: TRBD2; CDR3aa: CASSYAGGPYNEQFF; CDR3nt: TGTGCCAGCAGTTACGCGGGAGGGCCCTACAATGAGCAGTTCTTC
abundance: -; j_gene: TRBJ1-2; v_gene: TRBV29-1; d_gene: TRBD1; CDR3aa: CSVRQGVGGYTF; CDR3nt: TGCAGCGTTAGACAGGGAGTGGGAGGCTACACCTTC
abundance: -; j_gene: TRBJ2-3; v_gene: TRBV7-6; d_gene: -; CDR3aa: CASSPVGRRSTDAQYF; CDR3nt: TGTGCCAGCAGCCCAGTGGGTCGTCGGAGCACAGATGCGCAGTATTTT
abundance: -; j_gene: TRBJ2-6; v_gene: TRBV29-1; d_gene: -; CDR3aa: CSVVLQPSGANVLTF; CDR3nt: TGCAGCGTTGTATTACAACCCTCTGGGGCCAACGTCCTGACTTTC
abundance: few; j_gene: TRBJ2-5; v_gene: TRBV28; d_gene: TRBD1; CDR3aa: CASSLYPGTVQETQYF; CDR3nt: TGTGCCAGCAGTTTATACCCCGGGACAGTCCAAGAGACCCAGTACTTC
abundance: few; j_gene: TRBJ1-1; v_gene: TRBV5-5; d_gene: TRBD1; CDR3aa: CASRSARGRTEAFF; CDR3nt: TGTGCCAGCAGATCAGCCAGGGGGCGGACTGAAGCTTTCTTT
abundance: -; j_gene: TRBJ1-2; v_gene: TRBV20-1; d_gene: -; CDR3aa: CSARDAAEVYGYTF; CDR3nt: TGCAGTGCTAGGGATGCCGCAGAGGTCTATGGCTACACCTTC
abundance: -; j_gene: TRBJ2-5; v_gene: TRBV10-3; d_gene: -; CDR3aa: CAISEARSREETQYF; CDR3nt: TGTGCCATCAGTGAGGCGCGGTCCAGGGAAGAGACCCAGTACTTC
abundance: -; j_gene: TRBJ2-3; v_gene: TRBV2; d_gene: TRBD1; CDR3aa: CAGSRDRDTDTQYF; CDR3nt: TGTGCCGGCAGTAGGGACAGGGACACAGATACGCAGTATTTT
abundance: -; j_gene: TRBJ2-1; v_gene: TRBV20-1; d_gene: -; CDR3aa: CSARSGFGSYNEQFF; CDR3nt: TGCAGTGCTAGGAGTGGCTTCGGCTCCTACAATGAGCAGTTCTTC
abundance: -; j_gene: TRBJ2-7; v_gene: TRBV27; d_gene: -; CDR3aa: CASGSQGATPYEQYF; CDR3nt: TGTGCCAGCGGATCACAGGGCGCAACTCCCTACGAGCAGTACTTC
abundance: -; j_gene: TRBJ1-1; v_gene: TRBV6-1; d_gene: -; CDR3aa: CASRRLGLGPTEAFF; CDR3nt: TGTGCCAGCAGGAGATTGGGACTCGGGCCCACTGAAGCTTTCTTT
abundance: -; j_gene: TRBJ2-1; v_gene: TRBV5-1; d_gene: -; CDR3aa: CASSVGITNEQFF; CDR3nt: TGCGCCAGCAGCGTCGGGATAACCAATGAGCAGTTCTTC
abundance: -; j_gene: TRBJ1-1; v_gene: TRBV15; d_gene: -; CDR3aa: CATSRDRGDTEAFF; CDR3nt: TGTGCCACCAGCAGAGATCGGGGCGACACTGAAGCTTTCTTT
abundance: -; j_gene: TRBJ2-7; v_gene: TRBV21-1; d_gene: -; CDR3aa: CASGGRTPYEQYF; CDR3nt: TGTGCCAGCGGGGGGCGGACACCCTACGAGCAGTACTTC
abundance: few; j_gene: TRBJ1-2; v_gene: TRBV29-1; d_gene: -; CDR3aa: CSVEDLRVGYTF; CDR3nt: TGCAGCGTTGAAGATCTAAGGGTCGGCTACACCTTC
abundance: few; j_gene: TRBJ2-3; v_gene: TRBV5-1; d_gene: -; CDR3aa: CASSWGVADTQYF; CDR3nt: TGCGCCAGCAGTTGGGGAGTTGCAGATACGCAGTATTTT
abundance: -; j_gene: TRBJ2-1; v_gene: TRBV13; d_gene: -; CDR3aa: CASSWWRAGAYNEQFF; CDR3nt: TGTGCCAGCAGCTGGTGGCGAGCAGGCGCCTACAATGAGCAGTTCTTC
abundance: few; j_gene: TRBJ1-2; v_gene: TRBV24-1; d_gene: -; CDR3aa: CATSDPRGGGYTF; CDR3nt: TGTGCCACCAGTGATCCCCGGGGAGGAGGCTACACCTTC
abundance: -; j_gene: TRBJ2-2; v_gene: TRBV4-1; d_gene: TRBD1; CDR3aa: CASSHPRGRRFLSTGELFF; CDR3nt: TGCGCCAGCAGCCATCCCAGGGGGCGGCGGTTTTTATCCACCGGGGAGCTGTTTTTT
abundance: -; j_gene: TRBJ2-1; v_gene: TRBV12-3/TRBV12-4; d_gene: TRBD2; CDR3aa: CASSLTSGGSNEQFF; CDR3nt: TGTGCCAGCAGTTTGACTAGCGGGGGCTCTAATGAGCAGTTCTTC
abundance: few; j_gene: TRBJ2-7; v_gene: TRBV12-3/TRBV12-4; d_gene: -; CDR3aa: CASSRALFTYEQYF; CDR3nt: TGTGCCAGCAGTCGGGCCTTATTTACCTACGAGCAGTACTTC
abundance: few; j_gene: TRBJ1-3; v_gene: TRBV28; d_gene: -; CDR3aa: CASSLPRNTIYF; CDR3nt: TGTGCCAGCAGTTTACCCCGAAACACCATATATTTT
abundance: -; j_gene: TRBJ2-1; v_gene: TRBV7-3; d_gene: -; CDR3aa: CASSPRRRPNEQFF; CDR3nt: TGTGCCAGCAGCCCGCGTAGGAGGCCCAATGAGCAGTTCTTC
abundance: -; j_gene: TRBJ2-5; v_gene: TRBV20-1; d_gene: -; CDR3aa: CSAKKETQYF; CDR3nt: TGCAGTGCTAAGAAAGAGACCCAGTACTTC
abundance: -; j_gene: TRBJ2-1; v_gene: TRBV5-1; d_gene: -; CDR3aa: CASSLAGGTGSLRPSGSYNEQFF; CDR3nt: TGCGCCAGCAGCTTGGCCGGGGGGACAGGGTCTTTACGTCCTAGCGGGAGCTACAATGAGCAGTTCTTC
abundance: -; j_gene: TRBJ2-7; v_gene: TRBV12-3/TRBV12-4; d_gene: TRBD2; CDR3aa: CASKGLAGGRDGEQYF; CDR3nt: TGTGCCAGCAAAGGACTAGCGGGGGGCCGGGATGGCGAGCAGTACTTC
abundance: few; j_gene: TRBJ1-6; v_gene: TRBV6-4; d_gene: TRBD1; CDR3aa: CARTGQGNSPLHF; CDR3nt: TGTGCCAGAACCGGACAGGGTAATTCACCCCTCCACTTT
abundance: once; j_gene: TRBJ1-3; v_gene: TRBV6-5; d_gene: TRBD1; CDR3aa: CASSYSRDRRSGNTIYF; CDR3nt: TGTGCCAGCAGTTACTCGAGGGACAGGCGCTCTGGAAACACCATATATTTT
abundance: -; j_gene: TRBJ2-1; v_gene: TRBV6-5; d_gene: -; CDR3aa: CASSTVNNEQFF; CDR3nt: TGTGCCAGCAGTACAGTAAACAATGAGCAGTTCTTC
abundance: few; j_gene: TRBJ1-2; v_gene: TRBV29-1; d_gene: -; CDR3aa: CSVASTNYGYTF; CDR3nt: TGCAGCGTTGCTTCGACTAACTATGGCTACACCTTC
abundance: few; j_gene: TRBJ1-2; v_gene: TRBV4-1; d_gene: -; CDR3aa: CASSSLGGYGYTF; CDR3nt: TGCGCCAGCAGCTCCCTGGGGGGCTATGGCTACACCTTC
abundance: few; j_gene: TRBJ2-5; v_gene: TRBV29-1; d_gene: TRBD1; CDR3aa: CSVEAPTGQALETQYF; CDR3nt: TGCAGCGTTGAAGCCCCCACCGGACAGGCTTTAGAGACCCAGTACTTC
abundance: -; j_gene: TRBJ1-2; v_gene: TRBV12-3/TRBV12-4; d_gene: -; CDR3aa: CASSLAWESGGYTF; CDR3nt: TGTGCCAGCAGTTTAGCCTGGGAAAGCGGTGGCTACACCTTC
abundance: -; j_gene: TRBJ2-3; v_gene: TRBV2; d_gene: TRBD2; CDR3aa: CASSENSGRVQATQYF; CDR3nt: TGTGCCAGCAGTGAGAATAGCGGGAGGGTCCAGGCTACGCAGTATTTT
abundance: -; j_gene: TRBJ2-3; v_gene: TRBV2; d_gene: -; CDR3aa: CASRGIPPDTQYF; CDR3nt: TGTGCCAGCAGAGGCATCCCACCAGATACGCAGTATTTT
abundance: few; j_gene: TRBJ1-4; v_gene: TRBV12-3/TRBV12-4; d_gene: -; CDR3aa: CASSHHGPGGREKLFF; CDR3nt: TGTGCCAGCAGTCATCATGGGCCGGGGGGTCGGGAAAAACTGTTTTTT
abundance: few; j_gene: TRBJ2-2; v_gene: TRBV29-1; d_gene: TRBD1; CDR3aa: CSAGRGPGTGELFF; CDR3nt: TGCAGCGCTGGCAGGGGGCCGGGCACCGGGGAGCTGTTTTTT